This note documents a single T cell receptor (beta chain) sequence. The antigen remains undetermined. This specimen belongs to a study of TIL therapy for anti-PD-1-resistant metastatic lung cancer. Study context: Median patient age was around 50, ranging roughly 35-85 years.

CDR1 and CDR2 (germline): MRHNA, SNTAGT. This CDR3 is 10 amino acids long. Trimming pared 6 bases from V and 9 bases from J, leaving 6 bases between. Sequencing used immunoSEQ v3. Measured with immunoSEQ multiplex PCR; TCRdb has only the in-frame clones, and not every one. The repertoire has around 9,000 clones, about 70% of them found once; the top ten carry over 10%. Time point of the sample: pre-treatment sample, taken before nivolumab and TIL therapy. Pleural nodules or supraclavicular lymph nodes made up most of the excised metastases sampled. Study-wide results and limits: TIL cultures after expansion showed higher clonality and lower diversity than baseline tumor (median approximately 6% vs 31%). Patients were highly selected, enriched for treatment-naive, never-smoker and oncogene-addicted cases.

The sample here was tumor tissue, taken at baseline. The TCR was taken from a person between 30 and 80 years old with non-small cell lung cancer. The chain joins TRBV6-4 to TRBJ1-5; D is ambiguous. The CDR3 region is CASSAWPQHF. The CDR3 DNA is TGTGCCAGCAGCGCCTGGCCCCAGCATTTT.